The clone carrying this T cell receptor (beta chain) appeared once. The antigen is not known. Trimming took 6 bases from V and 9 from J, leaving 15 bases between them. The CDR3 contains 13 residues. CDR1 and CDR2 from the germline V gene are SNHLY and FYNNEI. Produced via immunoSEQ multiplex PCR; TCRdb's table is partial and in-frame only. The table has tens of thousands of clones, approximately 88% seen once; the top ten hold approximately 0.6%. This entry is derived from a study of OX40 agonist ivuxolimab in advanced cancers. Study-level findings and limits: Expanded clones tended on average to be more numerous among CD8+ T cells than CD4+.

The origin of this receptor is an adult with an advanced solid tumor such as melanoma, head and neck, liver or kidney cancer. The rearrangement joins TRBV2 to TRBJ1-5, with a tentative D call TRBD1 (6 bases). This sample comprised CD4+ or CD8+ T cells sorted from blood, obtained in a trial of the OX40 agonist ivuxolimab. CDR3 nucleotide sequence: TGTGCCAGCAGCGTAAGACAGGCCTGGCCCCAGCATTTT. Translated, it gives CASSVRQAWPQHF.